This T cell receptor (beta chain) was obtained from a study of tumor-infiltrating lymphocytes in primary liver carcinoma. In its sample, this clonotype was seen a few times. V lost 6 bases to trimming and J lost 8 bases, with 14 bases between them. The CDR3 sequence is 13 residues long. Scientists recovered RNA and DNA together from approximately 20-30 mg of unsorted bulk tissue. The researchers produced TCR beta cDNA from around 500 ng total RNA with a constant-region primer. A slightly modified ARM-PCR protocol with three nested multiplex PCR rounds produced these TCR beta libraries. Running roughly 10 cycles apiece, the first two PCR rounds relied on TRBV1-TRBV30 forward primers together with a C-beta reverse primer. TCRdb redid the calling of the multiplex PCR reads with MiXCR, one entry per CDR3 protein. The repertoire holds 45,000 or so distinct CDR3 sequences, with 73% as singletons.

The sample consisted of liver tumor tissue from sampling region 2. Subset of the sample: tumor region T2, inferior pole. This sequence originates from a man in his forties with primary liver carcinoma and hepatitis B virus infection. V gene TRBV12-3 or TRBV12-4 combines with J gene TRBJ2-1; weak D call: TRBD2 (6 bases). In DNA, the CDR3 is TGTGCCAGCAGCCATGGGGGGAGAGATGAGCAGTTCTTC. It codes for CASSHGGRDEQFF.